One sample yielded the 7 T cell receptor beta chains listed below, sequenced in a study of T cells in Graves' hyperthyroidism and ophthalmopathy. The TCR beta CDR3 regions underwent amplification using RNA transcripts as the source. First-round RT-PCR of the TCR CDR3 relied on the HTBI primer set. TCRdb re-called the multiplex PCR reads through MiXCR, storing one row per CDR3 protein. This table has some 210,000 distinct CDR3 sequences, 17% appearing once. The sequenced sample was blood. All receptors come from a man in his fifties or sixties with Graves' hyperthyroidism.

The chain recombines TRBV6-2 or TRBV6-3 with TRBJ2-3; unclear D gene. This CDR3 has 13 residues. The V gene's germline CDR1 is MNHEY and CDR2 SVGEGT. The germline V and J ends were trimmed by 7 bases and 0 bases, with 8 bases remaining between them. The CDR3 DNA sequence: TGTGCCAGCACTGGGTCTAGCACAGATACGCAGTATTTT. Protein sequence: CASTGSSTDTQYF.

This clonotype was seen a handful of times. The J gene is TRBJ1-2, the V gene TRBV5-4; TRBD1 aligns across 7 bases. This CDR3 has 13 amino acids. Trimming removed 2 bases from V and 4 bases from J; junction bases left unmatched: 2. Germline loops: CDR1 SGHNT, CDR2 YYREEE (reference sequence). The CDR3 DNA reads as TGTGCCAGCAGCTTTGACAGGGCCTATGGCTACACCTTC. Translation: CASSFDRAYGYTF.

With respect to this clonotype: Being one base from a much bigger clone, this may be a read error. V and J are TRBV16 and TRBJ1-4; D call uncertain. CDR1 is KGHSY and CDR2 is FQNENV in the germline V gene. V lost 0 bases and J lost 3, with 8 bases in between. The CDR3 extends over 15 amino acids. The chain's CDR3 is CASSQSGVANEKLFF. The CDR3 DNA reads TGTGCCAGCAGCCAATCGGGCGTGGCTAATGAAAAACTGTTTTTT.

The chain couples TRBV7-9 to TRBJ1-1; D gene unclear. The CDR3 has 14 amino acids. The germline gives CDR1 SEHNR, CDR2 FQNEAQ (reference sequence). Trimming removed 1 base from V and 5 bases from J, with 11 bases in between. DNA for the CDR3: TGTGCCAGCAGCTTAGACGGGTTCGGGACTGAAGCTTTCTTT. Protein sequence: CASSLDGFGTEAFF.

This clonotype has only one observation. The V call is TRBV6-1, the J call TRBJ2-7; 14 nucleotides match TRBD2. Germline V gene sequence: CDR1 MNHNS, CDR2 SASEGT. J was trimmed by 5 bases and V by 3 bases; bases with no gene match: 3. This CDR3 comprises 15 residues. The CDR3 sequence: CASSDGTSGRDEQYF. The CDR3 nucleotides are TGTGCCAGCAGTGACGGGACTAGCGGGAGAGACGAGCAGTACTTC.

The chain has TRBV7-2 and TRBJ2-7, with TRBD2 matching 9 bases. The CDR3 is 17 amino acids. The V gene's germline CDR1 is SGHTA and CDR2 FQGNSA. V dropped 5 bases and J dropped 5; count of bases not matched to a gene: 16. The CDR3: CASSIFGGAGGVDEQYF. The CDR3 DNA sequence: TGTGCCAGCAGCATTTTTGGGGGGGCGGGAGGGGTCGACGAGCAGTACTTC.

The DNA for the CDR3 is TGTGCCAGCAGCCAGGGACTAGCGGGAGGGCCCTACAATGAGCAGTTCTTC. Translating gives CASSQGLAGGPYNEQFF. The rearrangement links TRBV7-8 to TRBJ2-1; 16 bases are a match to TRBD2. Per germline, CDR1 SGHVS and CDR2 FQNEAQ. This CDR3 comprises 17 residues. Germline trimming cut 5 bases from V and 2 bases from J; bases unmatched to any gene: 3.